A single sample gave rise to the 11 T cell receptor beta chains below, sequenced in a study of shared clonotypes between healthy human individuals. Clones were read by immunoSEQ multiplex PCR, and TCRdb kept only the in-frame ones, dropping some. The data contain about 820,000 clones, over 90% of them singletons. Positively selected for CCR7, the CD45RO-negative cells used as naive CD8 cells excluded terminally differentiated effector memory CD45RA+ cells. What was sequenced was naive CD8+ T cells sorted from blood. Every receptor here comes from a man between 25 and 39 years old in good health.

The V call is TRBV7-9, the J call TRBJ1-1; D is undetermined. The germline CDR1 and CDR2 sequences are SEHNR and FQNEAQ (reference sequence). V lost 5 bases and J lost 5, with 12 bases in between. The length of the CDR3 is 13 residues. This CDR3 reads CASSHLSLTEAFF. The CDR3 bases are TGTGCCAGCAGCCACCTCTCCTTAACTGAAGCTTTCTTT.

This chain connects TRBV2 to TRBJ2-7; unclear D gene. This CDR3 spans 13 amino acids. The germline gives CDR1 SNHLY, CDR2 FYNNEI. V was pared by 3 bases and J by 3 bases, with 9 bases between. CDR3 in DNA: TGTGCCAGCAGTGATGGTGTCCTCTACGAGCAGTACTTC. As protein: CASSDGVLYEQYF.

The genes are TRBV29-1 and TRBJ2-7, with D uncertain. The CDR3 spans 11 residues. Trimming removed 7 bases at V and 3 bases at J, with 10 bases between. CDR1 and CDR2 from the germline V gene are SQVTM and ANQGSEA. The CDR3 nucleotides read TGCAGCGCCCGGAAGGACTACGAGCAGTACTTC. Its protein product is CSARKDYEQYF.

This chain connects TRBV30 to TRBJ2-7; the match to TRBD1 covers 10 bases. The V and J ends lost 7 bases and 1 base, in that order; junction bases with no gene match: 13. The V gene's germline CDR1 is GTSNPN and CDR2 SVGIG (reference sequence). The CDR3 runs to 16 residues. CDR3 in amino acids: CALQTGTGVNSYEQYF. The DNA of the CDR3 is TGTGCCTTACAGACCGGGACAGGGGTCAATTCCTACGAGCAGTACTTC.

The chain joins TRBV5-5 to TRBJ2-2; 7 bases fit TRBD1. In germline, CDR1 is SGHKS, CDR2 YYEKEE (reference sequence). CDR3 length equals 15 residues. V was pared by 1 base and J by 6 bases, with 6 bases of the junction left unmatched. The CDR3 sequence: CASSLRGPFAGELFF. CDR3 coding DNA: TGTGCCAGCAGCTTGAGGGGGCCCTTCGCCGGGGAGCTGTTTTTT. The whole variable domain, remainder taken from reference TRBV5-5 and TRBJ2-2, is DAGVTQSPTHLIKTRGQQVTLRCSPISGHKSVSWYQQVLGQGPQFIFQYYEKEERGRGNFPDRFSARQFPNYSSELNVNALLLGDSALYLCASSLRGPFAGELFFGEGSRLTVL.

The count of this clone is one. This rearrangement joins TRBV5-8 to TRBJ2-7; the D gene is possibly TRBD2 (5 bases). Germline values: CDR1 SGHTS, CDR2 YDEGEE. The CDR3 contains 15 residues. The ends were cut back, 0 bases at V and 0 bases at J, with 10 bases in the middle. DNA of the CDR3: TGTGCCAGCAGCTTGGTCATGGGGAGCTCCTACGAGCAGTACTTC. The encoded protein is CASSLVMGSSYEQYF. Full variable domain (missing parts from reference TRBV5-8 and TRBJ2-7): EAGVTQSPTHLIKTRGQQATLRCSPISGHTSVYWYQQALGLGLQFLLWYDEGEERNRGNFPPRFSGRQFPNYSSELNVNALELEDSALYLCASSLVMGSSYEQYFGPGTRLTVT.

The chain recombines TRBV7-6 with TRBJ2-7; possible D gene TRBD2, 6 bases. V was shortened by 10 bases and J by 6 bases, with 19 bases between the two germline ends. Per the germline V gene, CDR1 is SGHVS and CDR2 is FNYEAQ. The CDR3 runs 13 residues. CDR3 region: CATSGSGEGEQYF. CDR3 sequence (DNA): TGTGCCACCTCCGGTTCGGGGGAAGGCGAGCAGTACTTC.

The gene calls are TRBV15 and TRBJ2-3; D unclear. There are 13 residues in the CDR3. V lost 5 bases and J 6 bases, leaving 12 bases between the germline ends. Germline V gene sequence: CDR1 LNHNV, CDR2 YYDKDF (reference sequence). The CDR3: CATSPWSGDTQYF. The CDR3 DNA is TGTGCCACCAGCCCCTGGAGTGGGGATACGCAGTATTTT.

The rearrangement joins TRBV4-3 to TRBJ2-3; the D is unclear. From germline, CDR1 is LGHNA and CDR2 YSLEER. The CDR3 consists of 17 residues. Trimming removed 2 bases from V and 5 bases from J, with 20 bases in between. CDR3 nucleotides: TGCGCCAGCAGCCAAAGTTTAAGTGAGTTGGGGAAAGATACGCAGTATTTT. Translated, it gives CASSQSLSELGKDTQYF.

This chain joins TRBV11-3 and TRBJ2-2; D is ambiguous. The CDR3 spans 14 residues. Germline CDR1 SGHNT, CDR2 YENEEA. V was cut by 5 bases and J by 5 bases, with 12 bases left in between. CDR3 region: CASSKGRKTGELFF. The CDR3 nucleotides are TGTGCCAGCAGCAAGGGAAGAAAAACCGGGGAGCTGTTTTTT.

The V gene is TRBV9, the J gene TRBJ2-2; 8 nucleotides line up with TRBD1. The germline V gene has CDR1 SGDLS and CDR2 YYNGEE. V shed 3 bases, J shed 0 bases, and the junction held 4 bases outside the gene matches. CDR3 length equals 16 residues. The CDR3 loop is CASSDGQGTNTGELFF. The CDR3 DNA reads TGTGCCAGCAGCGACGGACAGGGAACGAACACCGGGGAGCTGTTTTTT.